The present T cell receptor beta chain was sequenced within a study of technical replicates of blood from a few donors. The CDR3 extends over 13 amino acids. Trimming left V 4 bases short and J 3 bases short, with 10 bases between. Germline V gene sequence: CDR1 SGHDT, CDR2 YYEEEE. Produced via immunoSEQ multiplex PCR; TCRdb's table is partial and in-frame only. The sample has about 73,000 clones, approximately 91% seen once; the top ten hold around 4.6%. V and J are TRBV5-6 and TRBJ1-2, with unresolved D. The origin of this receptor is a human donor in good health. Some clones in this sample may be carry-over from other donors' samples. The sample comprised PBMCs. The CDR3 DNA reads as TGTGCCAGCAGCAGCACAGAGTACTATGGCTACACCTTC. Translated, it gives CASSSTEYYGYTF.